This entry lists 4 T cell receptor beta chains sequenced from one sample in a study of T cells in localized non-small cell lung cancer. Generated by immunoSEQ multiplex PCR, the TCRdb table keeps only in-frame clones and is missing some. Among 2,500 to 3,500 clones, around 24% were seen once, and the ten largest hold approximately 20%. The sample consisted of lung tumor tissue, taken before any cancer treatment. Receptor source: a man between 40 and 70 years old with stage I lung adenocarcinoma.

V usage is TRBV18 and J usage is TRBJ2-3; 11 bases fit TRBD2. Germline V CDR1 and CDR2: KGHSH, LQKENI. Losses at the gene ends were 0 bases for V and 6 bases for J; bases not matched to a gene: 11. The CDR3 totals 18 residues. CDR3 DNA sequence: TGTGCCAGCTCACCACCGGTGTTTAGCGGGGGGGCCTGGGATACGCAGTATTTT. This sequence encodes CASSPPVFSGGAWDTQYF.

The V gene is TRBV11-3, the J gene TRBJ2-7, with a possible D match to TRBD2 (5 bases). In germline, CDR1 is SGHNT, CDR2 YENEEA. The V and J ends lost 5 bases and 5 bases respectively, with 19 bases between them. This CDR3 spans 15 amino acids. The CDR3 reads CASSLLETTTDEQYF. The CDR3 region has the DNA TGTGCCAGCAGCCTACTAGAAACTACTACTGACGAGCAGTACTTC.

This clone was observed a few times. This chain uses TRBV11-3 with TRBJ1-2; D gene ambiguous. Trimming took 4 bases from V and 5 from J, leaving 14 bases between them. Germline CDR1 reads SGHNT; CDR2 reads YENEEA. This CDR3 is 14 amino acids long. CDR3 nucleotide sequence: TGTGCCAGCAGCTCGGCGGGTGGGGAGTATGGCTACACCTTC. The encoded protein is CASSSAGGEYGYTF.

In regard to this clone: The junction shows a germline mismatch at one end, possibly a read error. The V gene is TRBV6-8, the J gene TRBJ1-2, with D possibly matching TRBD1 (6 bases). This CDR3 has 14 amino acids. Germline lookup yields CDR1 MNHGY and CDR2 SAAAGT. CDR3 DNA: TGTGCCATCAGTAATAAACAGGGAGGCTATGGCTACACCTTC. This codes for CAISNKQGGYGYTF.